Reported below is one TCR beta chain. The antigen remains undetermined. These data originate in a study of blood T cells in healthy people across ages. Each donor had approximately 10 milliliters of peripheral blood drawn. The extraction recovered at least 5 micrograms of total RNA per sample. Then a second PCR, running about 6 to 11 cycles, was carried out with a sample-barcoded 5' primer and a J-beta primer mix. Every cDNA molecule carried a tag from a template-switch adaptor bearing 12 random nucleotides. TCRdb re-analysed the 5' RACE reads in MiXCR, keeping a single row per CDR3 protein. Among some 1.1 million distinct CDR3 sequences listed, about two fifths were seen once. Looked up from germline, CDR1 is MNHEY and CDR2 is SMNVEV (reference sequence). The length of the CDR3 is 15 residues. Overall study results and limits: While age rose, TCR beta diversity per million T cells dropped in a roughly linear way.

The V gene is TRBV27, the J gene TRBJ2-1; no reliable D call. The DNA end favors TRBJ2-7, so the J call may be wrong. The sample was blood. This sequence was found in a man younger than 30 in good health. Here the CDR3 DNA reads TGTGCCAGCAGTTTAGAAGGGTTCTCCTACAATGAGCAGTACTTC. Translation gives CASSLEGFSYNEQYF.